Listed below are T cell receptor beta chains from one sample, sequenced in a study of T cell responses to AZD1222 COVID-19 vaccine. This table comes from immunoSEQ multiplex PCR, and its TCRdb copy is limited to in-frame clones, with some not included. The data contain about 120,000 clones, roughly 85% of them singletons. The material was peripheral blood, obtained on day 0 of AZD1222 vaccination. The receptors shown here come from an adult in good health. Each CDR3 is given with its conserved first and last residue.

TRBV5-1 CASSLAISDTQYF
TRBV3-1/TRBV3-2 CASSLAFSGELFF
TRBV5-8 CASSLQGATYGYTF
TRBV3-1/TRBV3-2 CASSPTSGSYNEQFF
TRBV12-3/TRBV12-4 CASKPESETQYF
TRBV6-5 CASKSGNYNEQFF
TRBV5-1 CASRAGDGYGYTF
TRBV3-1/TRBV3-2 CASSGQLNQPQHF
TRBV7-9 CASSSGNEKLFF
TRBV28 CASSFRRQRQTQYF
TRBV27 CASSLQPSVATNEKLFF
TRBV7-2 CASSQIWESYNEQFF
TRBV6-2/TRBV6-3 CASSYFLATAYEQYF
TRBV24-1 CATRRTGWDGEAFF
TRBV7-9 CASSAIPTNEKLFF
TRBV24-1 CATSGRGGYEQYF
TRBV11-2 CASRGLANTGELFF
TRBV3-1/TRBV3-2 CASSLGTDYGYTF
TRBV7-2 CASSAAPTLYEQYF
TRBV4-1 CASSQGDYIYNEQFF
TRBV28 CASNFRRGGYTF
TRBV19 CATSLLYSNQPQHF
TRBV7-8 CASSQAGSYGYTF